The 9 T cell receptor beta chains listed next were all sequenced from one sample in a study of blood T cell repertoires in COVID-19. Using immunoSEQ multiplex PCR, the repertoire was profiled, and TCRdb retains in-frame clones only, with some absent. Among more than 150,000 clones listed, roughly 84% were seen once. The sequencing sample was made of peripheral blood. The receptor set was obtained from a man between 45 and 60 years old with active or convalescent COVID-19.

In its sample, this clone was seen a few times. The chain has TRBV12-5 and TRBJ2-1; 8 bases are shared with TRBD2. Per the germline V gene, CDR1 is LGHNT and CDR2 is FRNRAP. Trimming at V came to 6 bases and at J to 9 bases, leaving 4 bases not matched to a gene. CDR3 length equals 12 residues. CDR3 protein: CASGYAGGEQFF. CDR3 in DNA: TGTGCTAGTGGATATGCGGGGGGTGAGCAGTTCTTC.

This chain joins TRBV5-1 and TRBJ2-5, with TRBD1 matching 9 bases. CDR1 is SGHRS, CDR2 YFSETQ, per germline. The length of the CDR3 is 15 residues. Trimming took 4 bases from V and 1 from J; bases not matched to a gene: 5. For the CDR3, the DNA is TGCGCCAGCAGCCGGGGACAGGGTGCCCAAGAGACCCAGTACTTC. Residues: CASSRGQGAQETQYF. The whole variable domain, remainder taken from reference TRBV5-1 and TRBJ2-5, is KAGVTQTPRYLIKTRGQQVTLSCSPISGHRSVSWYQQTPGQGLQFLFEYFSETQRNKGNFPGRFSGRQFSNSRSEMNVSTLELGDSALYLCASSRGQGAQETQYFGPGTRLLVL.

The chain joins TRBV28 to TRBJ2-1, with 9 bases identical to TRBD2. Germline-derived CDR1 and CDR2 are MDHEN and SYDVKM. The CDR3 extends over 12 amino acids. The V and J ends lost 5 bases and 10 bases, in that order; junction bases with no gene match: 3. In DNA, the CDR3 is TGTGCCAGCAGTAGCAGCGGGGGGGAGCAGTTCTTC. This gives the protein CASSSSGGEQFF. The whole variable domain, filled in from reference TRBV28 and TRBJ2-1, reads DVKVTQSSRYLVKRTGEKVFLECVQDMDHENMFWYRQDPGLGLRLIYFSYDVKMKEKGDIPEGYSVSREKKERFSLILESASTNQTSMYLCASSSSGGEQFFGPGTRLTVL.

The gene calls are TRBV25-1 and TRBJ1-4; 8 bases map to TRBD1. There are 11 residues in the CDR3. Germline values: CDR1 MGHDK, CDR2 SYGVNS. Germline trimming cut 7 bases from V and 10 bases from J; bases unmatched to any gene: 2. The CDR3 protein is CASTDRAKLFF. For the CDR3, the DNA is TGTGCCAGCACGGACAGGGCAAAACTGTTTTTT.

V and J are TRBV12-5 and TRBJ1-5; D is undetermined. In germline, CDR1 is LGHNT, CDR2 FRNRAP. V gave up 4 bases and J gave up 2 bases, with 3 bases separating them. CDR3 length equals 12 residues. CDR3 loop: CASGSGNQPQHF. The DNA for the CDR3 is TGTGCTAGTGGTTCAGGCAATCAGCCCCAGCATTTT.

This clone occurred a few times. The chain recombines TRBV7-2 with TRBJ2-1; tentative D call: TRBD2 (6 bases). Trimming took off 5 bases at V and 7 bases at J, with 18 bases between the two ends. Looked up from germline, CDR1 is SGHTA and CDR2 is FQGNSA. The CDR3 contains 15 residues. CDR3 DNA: TGTGCCAGCAGCCCACAACGACTAGTTAGGAATGAGCAGTTCTTC. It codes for CASSPQRLVRNEQFF.

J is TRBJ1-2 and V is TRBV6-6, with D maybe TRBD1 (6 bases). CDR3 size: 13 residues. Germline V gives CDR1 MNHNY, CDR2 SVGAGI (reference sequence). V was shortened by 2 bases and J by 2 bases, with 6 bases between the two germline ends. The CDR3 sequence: CASSYGQNYGYTF. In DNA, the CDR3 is TGTGCCAGCAGTTACGGACAGAACTATGGCTACACCTTC.

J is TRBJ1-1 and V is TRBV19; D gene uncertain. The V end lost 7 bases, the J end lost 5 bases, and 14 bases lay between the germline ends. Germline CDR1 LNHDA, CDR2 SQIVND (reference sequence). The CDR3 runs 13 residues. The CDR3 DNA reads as TGTGCCAGTACCCCACTTCCGGGAACTGAAGCTTTCTTT. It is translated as CASTPLPGTEAFF.

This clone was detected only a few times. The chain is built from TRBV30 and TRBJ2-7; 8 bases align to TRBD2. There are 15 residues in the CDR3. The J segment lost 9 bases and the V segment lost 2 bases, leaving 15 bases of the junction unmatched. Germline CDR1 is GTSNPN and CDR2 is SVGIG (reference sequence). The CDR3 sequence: CAWSLQGGRLYGQYF. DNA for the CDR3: TGTGCCTGGAGTCTTCAAGGCGGGAGGTTGTATGGGCAGTACTTC.